What follows are 25 T cell receptor beta chains derived from one specimen sequenced in a study of T cells in tumors after PD-1 blockade. Assay used: immunoSEQ multiplex PCR; TCRdb lists only in-frame clones, some missing. Of roughly 47,000 clones listed, roughly 73% were seen once; the top ten hold over 15%. Sequencing was performed on PBMCs, taken before anti-PD-1 treatment. The receptors originated from a human donor with basal cell carcinoma.

This chain joins TRBV27 and TRBJ1-4; the D gene is possibly TRBD1 (6 bases). Trimming left V 2 bases short and J 5 bases short, with 12 bases between. Per germline, CDR1 MNHEY and CDR2 SMNVEV (reference sequence). The CDR3 runs 15 residues. As DNA, the CDR3 is TGTGCCAGCAGTTTAGCGGGACAAGCCAATGAAAAACTGTTTTTT. It translates to CASSLAGQANEKLFF.

The chain couples TRBV18 to TRBJ2-6; 12 bases agree with TRBD1. After removal of 0 bases from V and 2 bases from J, the junction contained 2 bases not matched to a gene. Germline V gene data show CDR1 as KGHSH and CDR2 as LQKENI. This CDR3 spans 18 amino acids. The CDR3 loop reads CASSPPGQGATGANVLTF. The CDR3 coding sequence is TGTGCCAGCTCACCACCGGGACAGGGGGCGACTGGGGCCAACGTCCTGACTTTC. Using reference TRBV18 and TRBJ2-6 for the parts outside the CDR3, the full variable domain is NAGVMQNPRHLVRRRGQEARLRCSPMKGHSHVYWYRQLPEEGLKFMVYLQKENIIDESGMPKERFSAEFPKEGPSILRIQQVVRGDSAAYFCASSPPGQGATGANVLTFGAGSRLTVL.

This sequence joins TRBV28 and TRBJ2-2; 10 nucleotides agree with TRBD2. J lost 6 bases, V lost 3 bases, and 4 bases had no gene match. Germline CDR1 and CDR2: MDHEN and SYDVKM. CDR3 length: 15 amino acids. In DNA, the CDR3 is TGTGCCAGCAGTTTTAGTACTAGCGGGGCCGGGGAGCTGTTTTTT. It translates to CASSFSTSGAGELFF.

This chain uses TRBV7-3 with TRBJ1-2; maybe TRBD1 (6 bases). Germline V gene lookup returns CDR1 SGHTA and CDR2 FQGTGA. V was clipped by 0 bases and J by 7 bases, with 9 bases between them. The length of the CDR3 is 13 residues. The CDR3 DNA reads TGTGCCAGCAGCTTAACAGGGGGACCTGGCTACACCTTC. Its translation is CASSLTGGPGYTF.

The V and J genes are TRBV9 and TRBJ2-4; no reliable D call. The CDR3 contains 17 residues. From germline, CDR1 is SGDLS and CDR2 YYNGEE. V dropped 0 bases and J dropped 3 bases, with 16 bases sitting between them. This CDR3 is CASSVAGGQWGKNIQYF. The DNA of the CDR3 is TGTGCCAGCAGCGTAGCGGGTGGTCAATGGGGCAAAAACATTCAGTACTTC. Full variable domain (rest looked up from reference TRBV9 and TRBJ2-4): DSGVTQTPKHLITATGQRVTLRCSPRSGDLSVYWYQQSLDQGLQFLIQYYNGEERAKGNILERFSAQQFPDLHSELNLSSLELGDSALYFCASSVAGGQWGKNIQYFGAGTRLSVL.

The rearrangement uses TRBV5-5 and TRBJ2-7; D ambiguous. The V end was cut by 2 bases, the J end by 5 bases, with 5 bases between. The germline gives CDR1 SGHKS, CDR2 YYEKEE (reference sequence). The CDR3 has 11 amino acids. The CDR3 sequence: CASSLGNEQYF. The DNA for the CDR3 is TGTGCCAGCAGCTTAGGGAACGAGCAGTACTTC.

This chain joins TRBV2 and TRBJ1-2, with 7 positions matching TRBD1. This CDR3 has 16 amino acids. V shed 4 bases, J shed 1 base, and the junction held 9 bases outside the gene matches. CDR1 SNHLY and CDR2 FYNNEI come from the germline V gene. The CDR3 nucleotides are TGTGCCAGCAGTGTACAGGGGTTAAGGAATAACTATGGCTACACCTTC. It specifies CASSVQGLRNNYGYTF.

The chain recombines TRBV4-1 with TRBJ1-2; 9 nucleotides line up with TRBD1. V lost 1 base, J lost 4 bases, and 4 bases stayed unmatched. This CDR3 has 15 amino acids. From germline, CDR1 is MGHRA and CDR2 YSYEKL. The CDR3 region is CASSQGTGARYGYTF. As DNA, the CDR3 is TGCGCCAGCAGCCAAGGGACAGGGGCTCGCTATGGCTACACCTTC.

The CDR3 sequence is CASRADRESQPQHF. The DNA of the CDR3 is TGTGCCAGCAGGGCGGACAGGGAAAGCCAGCCCCAGCATTTT. This rearrangement joins TRBV2 to TRBJ1-5; 8 bases line up with TRBD1. The CDR3 contains 14 residues. Germline trimming cut 6 bases from V and 7 bases from J; bases unmatched to any gene: 8. Germline V CDR1 and CDR2: SNHLY, FYNNEI.

The chain couples TRBV24-1 to TRBJ2-1, with TRBD1 matching 10 bases. There are 16 residues in the CDR3. The germline CDR1 and CDR2 sequences are KGHDR and SFDVKD. J lost 3 bases, V lost 7 bases, and 8 bases had no gene match. The DNA for the CDR3 is TGTGCCACCAGCAAACCCGGGACAGGGGACTACAATGAGCAGTTCTTC. It encodes CATSKPGTGDYNEQFF.

The chain has TRBV25-1 and TRBJ2-1, with D perhaps being TRBD1 or TRBD2 (7 bases each). The CDR3 covers 15 residues. Germline CDR1 is MGHDK and CDR2 is SYGVNS. V gave up 5 bases and J gave up 4 bases, with 15 bases separating them. CDR3 DNA sequence: TGTGCCAGCAGTAGACAGGGAGCGGGGTACAATGAGCAGTTCTTC. Translated, it gives CASSRQGAGYNEQFF.

The chain employs TRBV10-1 and TRBJ2-7; D might be TRBD1 (6 bases). V was pared by 11 bases and J by 7 bases, with 18 bases between. This CDR3 comprises 12 residues. Looked up from germline, CDR1 is WNHNN and CDR2 is SYGVQD (reference sequence). This CDR3 is CADTEGDREQYF. The CDR3 DNA reads TGCGCCGATACTGAGGGGGATCGGGAGCAGTACTTC.

This chain connects TRBV25-1 to TRBJ1-5, with D perhaps TRBD1 (6 bases). CDR3 size: 14 residues. CDR1 and CDR2 (germline): MGHDK, SYGVNS. V lost 2 bases, J lost 6 bases, and 11 bases lay in between. In DNA, the CDR3 is TGTGCCAGCAGTGAAGGGGGGCGCAGTCAGCCCCAGCATTTT. It is translated as CASSEGGRSQPQHF. The whole variable domain, remainder taken from reference TRBV25-1 and TRBJ1-5, is EADIYQTPRYLVIGTGKKITLECSQTMGHDKMYWYQQDPGMELHLIHYSYGVNSTEKGDLSSESTVSRIRTEHFPLTLESARPSHTSQYLCASSEGGRSQPQHFGDGTRLSIL.

This chain connects TRBV12-3 or TRBV12-4 to TRBJ2-5; D gene unclear. CDR3 size: 13 residues. Between the trimmed V and J ends, which lost 0 bases and 5 bases, there was a span of 7 bases. This CDR3 reads CASSLAGGETQYF. CDR3 bases: TGTGCCAGCAGTTTAGCGGGTGGGGAGACCCAGTACTTC.

The V and J genes are TRBV7-9 and TRBJ1-2; tentatively, D is TRBD1 (5 bases). This CDR3 has 13 residues. V lost 10 bases to trimming and J lost 0 bases, with 12 bases between them. Germline CDR1 and CDR2: SEHNR and FQNEAQ (reference sequence). The CDR3 sequence is CATEDSPNYGYTF. CDR3 coding DNA: TGTGCCACCGAAGACAGTCCTAACTATGGCTACACCTTC.

The rearrangement joins TRBV5-1 to TRBJ2-7, with 7 bases identical to TRBD1. The germline gives CDR1 SGHRS, CDR2 YFSETQ. The CDR3 is 14 amino acids. V dropped 4 bases and J dropped 7; count of bases not matched to a gene: 11. The CDR3, as DNA: TGCGCCAGCAGCATTTCGACAGGGCCGGAAGAGCAGTACTTC. Encoded protein: CASSISTGPEEQYF.

The chain employs TRBV20-1 and TRBJ1-2; D gene ambiguous. The V gene's germline CDR1 is DFQATT and CDR2 SNEGSKA (reference sequence). The V end lost 6 bases, the J end lost 8 bases, and 13 bases lay between the germline ends. This CDR3 region has 11 residues. CDR3: CSARRVEGYTF. CDR3 nucleotide sequence: TGCAGTGCAAGACGGGTGGAGGGCTACACCTTC.

This chain links TRBV6-5 with TRBJ1-2; D is unresolved. Germline V gives CDR1 MNHEY, CDR2 SVGAGI. The V end was cut by 8 bases, the J end by 10 bases, with 14 bases between. This CDR3 is 11 amino acids long. CDR3 in amino acids: CASRVAGPYTF. CDR3 bases: TGTGCCAGCCGAGTTGCGGGCCCCTACACCTTC.

This clone showed up just a few times. The rearrangement joins TRBV7-9 to TRBJ1-2; perhaps TRBD1 as D (6 bases). Germline CDR1 and CDR2: SEHNR and FQNEAQ (reference sequence). Trimming left V 5 bases short and J 7 bases short, with 14 bases between. The CDR3 extends over 13 amino acids. CDR3 protein: CASSLGQPFGYTF. In DNA, the CDR3 is TGTGCCAGCAGCCTCGGACAGCCTTTTGGCTACACCTTC.

The V call is TRBV5-1, the J call TRBJ1-2, with TRBD1 matching 8 bases. The V gene's germline CDR1 is SGHRS and CDR2 YFSETQ. V dropped 4 bases and J dropped 2; count of bases not matched to a gene: 4. The CDR3 is 14 amino acids. CDR3 sequence (DNA): TGCGCCAGCAGCCAGGGGGCGCGAAACTATGGCTACACCTTC. It specifies CASSQGARNYGYTF.

This clone was seen a single time. This chain links TRBV3-1 (or the pseudogene TRBV3-2) with TRBJ2-7; TRBD2 aligns across 13 bases. The CDR3 extends over 14 amino acids. Looked up from germline, CDR1 is LGHDT and CDR2 is YNNKEL (reference sequence). V dropped 5 bases and J dropped 6; count of bases not matched to a gene: 4. In DNA, the CDR3 is TGTGCCAGCAGCACTAGCGGGAGGGCCGGCGAGCAGTACTTC. It encodes CASSTSGRAGEQYF.

This chain joins TRBV2 and TRBJ2-7; 9 bases align to TRBD2. The CDR3 contains 16 residues. Germline CDR1 and CDR2: SNHLY and FYNNEI. J lost 3 bases, V lost 6 bases, and 12 bases had no gene match. This CDR3 is CASRETLAGADYEQYF. The DNA for the CDR3 is TGTGCCAGCAGGGAGACCTTAGCGGGAGCAGACTACGAGCAGTACTTC.

The chain carries TRBV21-1 and TRBJ1-1. TRBV21-1 is a pseudogene segment. The CDR3 is made up of 13 amino acids. The chain's CDR3 is CASSNAIGAEAFF. The CDR3 nucleotides read TGTGCCAGCAGCAACGCCATCGGCGCTGAAGCTTTCTTT.

This clone appeared a few times. V usage is TRBV5-1 and J usage is TRBJ2-2; D remains ambiguous. Trimming pared 0 bases from V and 0 bases from J, leaving 6 bases between. In germline, CDR1 is SGHRS, CDR2 YFSETQ. This CDR3 has 15 residues. The CDR3 DNA is TGCGCCAGCAGCTTGGGGAGTCCGAACACCGGGGAGCTGTTTTTT. This sequence encodes CASSLGSPNTGELFF.

The chain uses TRBV29-1 and TRBJ1-6; maybe TRBD1 (6 bases). The V and J ends lost 5 bases and 7 bases respectively, with 12 bases between them. CDR3 length equals 13 residues. The germline CDR1 and CDR2 sequences are SQVTM and ANQGSEA. CDR3 in DNA: TGCAGCGTTCGAACAGGGTTGAATTCACCCCTCCACTTT. Translating gives CSVRTGLNSPLHF.